This TCR beta chain came from a study of blood T cells in healthy people across ages. Germline CDR1 is SNHLY and CDR2 is FYNNEI. Deletions cut 2 bases from V and 9 bases from J, with 13 bases between. This CDR3 region has 13 residues. Through a sample-barcoded 5' primer and a J-beta primer mix, a second PCR was run for roughly 6 to 11 cycles. MiXCR, run by TCRdb on the 5' RACE reads, gives a single entry per CDR3 protein. This table has more than 900,000 distinct CDR3 sequences, 25% to 35% appearing once. Each of the donors had approximately 10 milliliters of peripheral blood drawn into EDTA-treated Vacutainer tubes. The same sample was also studied in work on T cells of mothers and their children. That paper states: Mothers yielded over 9 million CDR3 reads, children some 3 million each.

This TCR was sampled from a woman aged 40 to 49 in good health. This chain connects TRBV2 to TRBJ1-1; no firm D call. The sequenced sample was blood. This chain's CDR3 is CASSETALKQAFF. As DNA, the CDR3 is TGTGCCAGCAGTGAAACAGCGCTCAAACAAGCTTTCTTT.